Listed below are T cell receptor beta chains from one sample, sequenced in a study of T cell responses to AZD1222 COVID-19 vaccine. Generated by immunoSEQ multiplex PCR, the TCRdb table keeps only in-frame clones and is missing some. The data hold some 200,000 clones, with 85% to 90% observed a single time. Sample: peripheral blood, taken on day 0 of AZD1222 vaccination. All receptors come from an adult in good health. The CDR3 runs from the conserved cysteine through the conserved F or W. The D gene is left open where the match is weak. Size is omitted from some rows. Given values are once, few, many or a class for expanded clones.

NA	NA	TRBV27	TRBJ1-5	CASSFAGDQPQHF	TGTGCCAGCAGTTTTGCAGGGGACCAGCCCCAGCATTTT
NA	NA	TRBV9	TRBJ2-7	CASSGALIGEQYF	TGTGCCAGCAGCGGGGCCCTGATTGGCGAGCAGTACTTC
NA	NA	TRBV6-2/TRBV6-3	TRBJ1-1	CASSYSNLNTEAFF	TGTGCCAGCAGTTACTCGAATTTAAACACTGAAGCTTTCTTT
NA	NA	TRBV21-1	TRBJ1-1	CASSKEGHPPNTEAFF	TGTGCCAGCAGCAAAGAGGGACATCCTCCGAACACTGAAGCTTTCTTT
TRBD2	NA	TRBV10-1	TRBJ2-5	CASSESRGAGETQYF	TGCGCCAGCAGTGAGTCGCGGGGGGCGGGGGAGACCCAGTACTTC
NA	few	TRBV6-4	TRBJ2-6	CASSERDGESNVLTF	TGTGCCAGCAGTGAAAGGGACGGCGAGTCCAACGTCCTGACTTTC
TRBD2	once	TRBV5-1	TRBJ2-3	CASGVAGGDSDTQYF	TGCGCCAGCGGGGTAGCGGGGGGAGATTCAGATACGCAGTATTTT
NA	NA	TRBV3-1/TRBV3-2	TRBJ2-1	CASSQADSMNEQFF	TGTGCCAGCAGCCAAGCGGACAGCATGAATGAGCAGTTCTTC
NA	NA	TRBV3-1/TRBV3-2	TRBJ1-2	CASSQALRDGYTF	TGTGCCAGCAGCCAAGCTCTCAGGGATGGCTACACCTTC
NA	NA	TRBV28	TRBJ2-7	CASSLEGGLRYEQYF	TGTGCCAGCAGTTTGGAGGGGGGTCTGAGGTACGAGCAGTACTTC
NA	NA	TRBV6-5	TRBJ1-5	CASSYGGLNQPQHF	TGTGCCAGCAGTTACGGTGGGCTCAATCAGCCCCAGCATTTT
NA	NA	TRBV2	TRBJ2-5	CASSETARETQYF	TGTGCCAGCAGTGAGACGGCCAGAGAGACCCAGTACTTC
NA	NA	TRBV6-5	TRBJ1-1	CASQITTANTEAFF	TGTGCCAGCCAAATAACAACAGCGAACACTGAAGCTTTCTTT
NA	NA	TRBV5-6	TRBJ1-1	CASSPTDRNTEAFF	TGTGCCAGCAGCCCTACAGACAGGAACACTGAAGCTTTCTTT
NA	NA	TRBV19	TRBJ2-1	CASSIFGYNEQFF	TGTGCCAGTAGTATTTTCGGGTACAATGAGCAGTTCTTC
NA	once	TRBV5-1	TRBJ2-7	CASSYGQSAYEQYF	TGCGCCAGCAGCTACGGACAGAGTGCCTACGAGCAGTACTTC
NA	NA	TRBV9	TRBJ1-4	CASSYTGANEKLFF	TGTGCCAGCAGCTACACGGGGGCTAATGAAAAACTGTTTTTT
NA	NA	TRBV9	TRBJ1-1	CASSVDTKNTEAFF	TGTGCCAGCAGCGTCGACACAAAGAACACTGAAGCTTTCTTT
NA	NA	TRBV3-1/TRBV3-2	TRBJ1-6	CASSQDEGNLHF	TGTGCCAGCAGCCAAGATGAGGGGAACCTCCACTTT
TRBD2	NA	TRBV19	TRBJ2-1	CASSRTGTSGSDEQFF	TGTGCCAGTAGTCGCACCGGGACTAGCGGGAGTGATGAGCAGTTCTTC
TRBD1	NA	TRBV6-5	TRBJ1-5	CASSYGRGLRNQPQHF	TGTGCCAGCAGTTACGGGAGGGGGCTTCGCAATCAGCCCCAGCATTTT
NA	NA	TRBV18	TRBJ2-7	CASSPDQGSSYEQYF	TGTGCCAGCTCACCAGATCAGGGGAGCTCCTACGAGCAGTACTTC
TRBD1	NA	TRBV5-6	TRBJ2-7	CASRNRGLVWEQYF	TGTGCCAGCAGAAACAGGGGGCTAGTATGGGAGCAGTACTTC
TRBD2	NA	TRBV24-1	TRBJ2-1	CATSDTFNRAGDLFNEQFF	TGTGCCACCAGTGATACCTTTAACCGAGCGGGAGACCTCTTCAATGAGCAGTTCTTC
NA	once	TRBV6-2/TRBV6-3	TRBJ2-5	CASSYYGTTQETQYF	TGTGCCAGCAGTTACTACGGGACAACACAAGAGACCCAGTACTTC
NA	NA	TRBV19	TRBJ1-5	CAGGTGSNQPQHF	TGTGCCGGGGGGACTGGGAGCAATCAGCCCCAGCATTTT
NA	NA	TRBV2	TRBJ1-5	CASSGRGERHF	TGTGCCAGCAGCGGACGGGGCGAACGGCATTTT
TRBD2	NA	TRBV19	TRBJ2-7	CASRLAGGPYEQYF	TGTGCCAGTAGACTAGCGGGAGGGCCCTACGAGCAGTACTTC
TRBD1	NA	TRBV18	TRBJ2-7	CASSVRQGAYEQYF	TGTGCCAGCTCAGTCCGACAGGGGGCTTACGAGCAGTACTTC
NA	NA	TRBV7-9	TRBJ1-5	CASSLGQLSATQHF	TGTGCCAGCAGCTTAGGGCAGCTATCAGCGACCCAGCATTTT
TRBD2	NA	TRBV7-6	TRBJ2-5	CASSSGGGARETQYF	TGTGCCAGCAGCTCAGGCGGGGGGGCCAGAGAGACCCAGTACTTC
TRBD1	NA	TRBV15	TRBJ1-2	CATSRAGQGRSLDYGYTF	TGTGCCACCAGCAGAGCCGGACAGGGGAGGTCGCTAGACTATGGCTACACCTTC
TRBD1	NA	TRBV9	TRBJ2-1	CASSDAGTGVNEQFF	TGTGCCAGCAGCGATGCCGGGACAGGGGTCAATGAGCAGTTCTTC
NA	NA	TRBV6-5	TRBJ2-2	CASRTSEGPGELFF	TGTGCCAGCAGGACCTCAGAGGGTCCCGGGGAGCTGTTTTTT
NA	NA	TRBV27	TRBJ2-3	CASSLGFGLSTDTQYF	TGTGCCAGCAGTTTAGGGTTCGGCTTGAGCACAGATACGCAGTATTTT
NA	once	TRBV28	TRBJ2-7	CASSFYTGYEQYF	TGTGCCAGCAGTTTCTACACAGGGTACGAGCAGTACTTC
TRBD1	NA	TRBV7-7	TRBJ2-7	CASSQGTGATPYEQYF	TGTGCCAGCAGCCAGGGGACAGGGGCTACCCCCTACGAGCAGTACTTC
NA	NA	TRBV12-3/TRBV12-4	TRBJ1-5	CASSGQLNQPQHF	TGTGCCAGCAGTGGACAGCTTAATCAGCCCCAGCATTTT
TRBD2	NA	TRBV14	TRBJ2-6	CASSQDYGGLADYLSGANVLTF	TGTGCCAGCAGCCAAGATTACGGCGGACTAGCGGATTACTTATCTGGGGCCAACGTCCTGACTTTC
NA	NA	TRBV4-1	TRBJ1-3	CASSQEQQVVGNTIYF	TGCGCCAGCAGCCAAGAGCAACAGGTGGTTGGAAACACCATATATTTT
TRBD1	NA	TRBV6-7	TRBJ2-7	CASSYLCMDRVRTYEQYF	TGTGCCAGCAGTTACCTCTGCATGGACAGGGTTCGAACCTACGAGCAGTACTTC
TRBD2	NA	TRBV5-5	TRBJ2-7	CASSLWRGSYEQYF	TGTGCCAGCAGCTTGTGGCGGGGGTCCTACGAGCAGTACTTC
NA	NA	TRBV7-9	TRBJ2-5	CASSYLQGLLETQYF	TGTGCCAGCAGCTACCTACAGGGTTTGTTAGAGACCCAGTACTTC
TRBD2	once	TRBV6-4	TRBJ2-3	CASSLSAGLGLNTQYF	TGTGCCAGCAGCCTCTCGGCGGGACTAGGCCTAAATACGCAGTATTTT
NA	NA	TRBV27	TRBJ1-4	CASTPTAINEKLFF	TGTGCCAGCACCCCGACAGCAATTAATGAAAAACTGTTTTTT
NA	once	TRBV19	TRBJ2-3	CASSISPESTSTDTQYF	TGTGCCAGTAGTATTTCTCCAGAATCCACTAGCACAGATACGCAGTATTTT
TRBD1	NA	TRBV28	TRBJ1-1	CASSRQGADEAFF	TGTGCCAGCAGTAGACAGGGGGCGGATGAAGCTTTCTTT
NA	NA	TRBV5-1	TRBJ2-5	CASSPGGGQETQYF	TGCGCCAGCAGCCCCGGTGGAGGCCAAGAGACCCAGTACTTC
NA	once	TRBV27	TRBJ2-3	CARPAGTLLRDTQYF	TGTGCCAGACCCGCCGGGACTCTTTTAAGGGATACGCAGTATTTT
NA	NA	TRBV7-9	TRBJ1-5	CASSLGVAGAYSNQPQHF	TGTGCCAGCAGCTTAGGGGTCGCAGGGGCGTATAGCAATCAGCCCCAGCATTTT
TRBD2	NA	TRBV18	TRBJ2-7	CASSPRGTGGTYEQYF	TGTGCCAGCTCACCTAGGGGCACCGGGGGGACTTACGAGCAGTACTTC
NA	NA	TRBV6-4	TRBJ2-6	CASQTGSSGANVLTF	TGTGCCAGCCAAACAGGGAGCTCTGGGGCCAACGTCCTGACTTTC
NA	NA	TRBV27	TRBJ1-5	CARLTTGPDQPQHF	TGTGCCAGACTAACCACCGGACCCGATCAGCCCCAGCATTTT
NA	once	TRBV27	TRBJ2-5	CASSSITGAQETQYF	TGTGCCAGCAGTTCAATTACCGGGGCGCAAGAGACCCAGTACTTC
TRBD2	once	TRBV27	TRBJ2-3	CASSLIPLAGPTDTQYF	TGTGCCAGCAGTCTCATTCCCCTAGCGGGCCCCACAGATACGCAGTATTTT
NA	once	TRBV6-5	TRBJ1-2	CASIRRTAANYGYTF	TGTGCCAGCATCCGAAGGACCGCTGCTAACTATGGCTACACCTTC
TRBD1	NA	TRBV28	TRBJ1-2	CASNLSGGQGNSGGYTF	TGTGCCAGCAACCTATCCGGGGGACAGGGAAATTCAGGCGGCTACACCTTC
NA	NA	TRBV5-1	TRBJ1-4	CASKVAGVGNEKLFF	TGCGCCAGCAAGGTGGCAGGGGTTGGTAATGAAAAACTGTTTTTT